These 26 T cell receptor beta chains were all obtained from the same sample, sequenced in a study of naive and memory T cell subsets. Both TRBC1 and TRBC2 were covered by a beta constant-region primer of two equimolar oligonucleotides. Nested alpha and beta constant-region primers with the SP2 primer drove four PCR rounds on ligated cDNA. From the UMI-ligation and nested PCR reads, TCRdb called clonotypes with MiXCR, one entry per CDR3 protein. Of some 22,000 distinct CDR3 sequences listed, about 10% are singletons. The sequencing sample was made of central memory CD8+ T cells from blood. These receptors were collected from a human donor in good health.

This clonotype was seen repeatedly, ten times or more. This rearrangement joins TRBV7-6 to TRBJ2-1, with 7 positions matching TRBD2. This CDR3 spans 16 amino acids. Germline assignment: CDR1 SGHVS and CDR2 FNYEAQ. The junction had 7 bases not matched to a gene; V was cut back by 5 bases and J by 0 bases. This chain's CDR3 is CASSVRGSNSYNEQFF. The CDR3 DNA sequence: TGTGCCAGCAGCGTTCGCGGGAGTAACTCCTACAATGAGCAGTTCTTC.

This clonotype occurred many times. The rearrangement joins TRBV27 to TRBJ1-4, with D maybe TRBD1 (5 bases). Trimming cost V 0 bases and J 3 bases, with 11 bases left between them. Per germline, CDR1 MNHEY and CDR2 SMNVEV (reference sequence). The CDR3 is made up of 16 amino acids. The CDR3 loop is CASSLSGGSPNEKLFF. Here the CDR3 DNA reads TGTGCCAGCAGTTTATCGGGGGGGTCACCTAATGAAAAACTGTTTTTT.

This chain joins TRBV7-6 and TRBJ2-3; D is perhaps TRBD1 (6 bases). Trimming shortened V by 1 base and J by 2 bases, and 10 bases separated the two germline ends. This CDR3 contains 15 residues. Germline V CDR1 and CDR2: SGHVS, FNYEAQ. The CDR3 here is CASSLEDRITDTQYF. The CDR3 coding sequence is TGTGCCAGCAGCTTAGAAGACAGGATCACAGATACGCAGTATTTT. The full variable domain, its missing parts supplied by reference TRBV7-6 and TRBJ2-3, is GAGVSQSPRYKVTKRGQDVALRCDPISGHVSLYWYRQALGQGPEFLTYFNYEAQQDKSGLPNDRFSAERPEGSISTLTIQRTEQRDSAMYRCASSLEDRITDTQYFGPGTRLTVL.

This clonotype has ten or more counts. The chain is built from TRBV9 and TRBJ1-4, with 10 bases fitting TRBD1. After removal of 3 bases from V and 7 bases from J, the junction contained 6 bases not matched to a gene. In germline, CDR1 is SGDLS, CDR2 YYNGEE. CDR3 size: 15 residues. CDR3 amino acids: CASSDSGTGVEKLFF. CDR3 nucleotide sequence: TGTGCCAGCAGCGATTCCGGGACAGGGGTTGAAAAACTGTTTTTT.

This clonotype turned up a few times. The chain has TRBV6-2 or TRBV6-3 and TRBJ2-2, with a weak D call TRBD1 (6 bases). Germline CDR1 MNHEY, CDR2 SVGEGT. The V end was cut by 0 bases, the J end by 4 bases, with 12 bases between. The CDR3 length is 16 residues. CDR3 bases: TGTGCCAGCAGTTACTCGAACAGGGTGGGCACCGGGGAGCTGTTTTTT. This translates into CASSYSNRVGTGELFF.

This clonotype was detected ten times or more. The gene calls are TRBV2 and TRBJ2-1; D is perhaps TRBD2 (6 bases). Between the trimmed V and J ends, which lost 3 bases and 3 bases, there was a span of 15 bases. CDR3 size: 16 residues. Germline loops: CDR1 SNHLY, CDR2 FYNNEI. CDR3 coding DNA: TGTGCCAGCAGTGAGAGTTTAGCGGCAAACTACAATGAGCAGTTCTTC. Translating gives CASSESLAANYNEQFF.

This clonotype has only a few counts. This chain joins TRBV4-1 and TRBJ2-6, with 9 nucleotides matching TRBD1. CDR1 and CDR2 (germline): MGHRA, YSYEKL. This CDR3 is 20 amino acids long. After removal of 3 bases from V and 4 bases from J, the junction contained 16 bases not matched to a gene. The CDR3 DNA follows: TGCGCCAGCAGCCATGCTAGGGACAGGGTCTTACGAGGAGGGGCCAACGTCCTGACTTTC. Translating gives CASSHARDRVLRGGANVLTF.

The V call is TRBV11-2, the J call TRBJ2-1; the match to TRBD2 covers 9 bases. This CDR3 region has 14 residues. The V and J ends lost 8 bases and 5 bases, in that order; junction bases with no gene match: 7. CDR1 and CDR2 from the germline V gene are SGHAT and FQNNGV. The DNA of the CDR3 is TGTGCCAGCGTCGGTAGCGGGAGCCACAATGAGCAGTTCTTC. Protein sequence: CASVGSGSHNEQFF. The full variable domain, its missing parts supplied by reference TRBV11-2 and TRBJ2-1, is EAGVAQSPRYKIIEKRQSVAFWCNPISGHATLYWYQQILGQGPKLLIQFQNNGVVDDSQLPKDRFSAERLKGVDSTLKIQPAKLEDSAVYLCASVGSGSHNEQFFGPGTRLTVL.

This clonotype is labeled medium-sized (0.01 to 0.1%). This chain links TRBV4-1 with TRBJ2-1; D possibly uses TRBD1 or TRBD2 (5 bases each). The CDR3 totals 13 residues. The germline gives CDR1 MGHRA, CDR2 YSYEKL. The germline V and J ends were trimmed by 3 bases and 4 bases, with 7 bases remaining between them. CDR3 nucleotides: TGCGCCAGCAGCCAGGGGGAGTACAATGAGCAGTTCTTC. Translation gives CASSQGEYNEQFF.

The chain uses TRBV5-6 and TRBJ1-1; a weak D match, TRBD1 (5 bases). The germline V gene encodes CDR1 SGHDT and CDR2 YYEEEE. Between the trimmed V and J ends, which lost 4 bases and 2 bases, there was a span of 15 bases. The CDR3 covers 15 residues. CDR3 sequence reads: CASSPRDLANTEAFF. As DNA, the CDR3 is TGTGCCAGCAGCCCTCGGGACCTAGCCAACACTGAAGCTTTCTTT.

Relative to its sample, this clonotype is large (0.1 to 1%). V and J are TRBV29-1 and TRBJ2-3; D might be TRBD1 or TRBD2, each matching 6 bases. Deletions cut 6 bases from V and 5 bases from J, with 15 bases between. Germline CDR1 and CDR2: SQVTM and ANQGSEA. The length of the CDR3 is 13 residues. In DNA form, the CDR3 reads TGCAGCGTCCAAAGCGGAGGGGGAGATACGCAGTATTTT. This translates into CSVQSGGGDTQYF.

V is TRBV5-5 and J is TRBJ2-3; 10 bases are a match to TRBD2. CDR1 and CDR2 (germline): SGHKS, YYEKEE (reference sequence). The CDR3 contains 23 residues. V lost 4 bases, J lost 4 bases, and 30 bases stayed unmatched. In nucleotides, the CDR3 is TGTGCCAGCAGCCCCCCGAACAGCTTGCCCACTAGCGGGACAACTTGGCACGCAGATACGCAGTATTTT. The encoded protein is CASSPPNSLPTSGTTWHADTQYF. Combining the CDR3 with reference TRBV5-5 and TRBJ2-3 gives the whole variable domain DAGVTQSPTHLIKTRGQQVTLRCSPISGHKSVSWYQQVLGQGPQFIFQYYEKEERGRGNFPDRFSARQFPNYSSELNVNALLLGDSALYLCASSPPNSLPTSGTTWHADTQYFGPGTRLTVL.

A few counts support this clonotype. The chain joins TRBV29-1 to TRBJ2-1; D is unresolved. Between the trimmed V and J ends, which lost 5 bases and 0 bases, there was a span of 20 bases. From germline, CDR1 is SQVTM and CDR2 ANQGSEA. This CDR3 has 17 amino acids. The DNA for the CDR3 is TGCAGCGTTAACAATCCTACAGAGTCGAGCTCCTACAATGAGCAGTTCTTC. Translated, it gives CSVNNPTESSSYNEQFF.

By share of the sample, this clonotype is medium-sized. The chain links TRBV6-1 to TRBJ2-5, with a weak D call TRBD2 (7 bases). The germline V and J ends were trimmed by 2 bases and 1 base, with 14 bases remaining between them. The CDR3 runs 16 residues. Germline V lookup: CDR1 MNHNS, CDR2 SASEGT. CDR3 bases: TGTGCCAGCAGTGAACTTGGGGGGGGGCCCCAAGAGACCCAGTACTTC. Its translation: CASSELGGGPQETQYF.

This clonotype turned up a few times. V is TRBV28 and J is TRBJ2-1; 8 bases map to TRBD2. Trimming removed 2 bases from V and 7 bases from J; junction bases left unmatched: 4. Germline lookup yields CDR1 MDHEN and CDR2 SYDVKM. CDR3 size: 14 residues. CDR3 residues: CASSLAGGINEQFF. The CDR3 nucleotides read TGTGCCAGCAGTTTAGCGGGAGGAATAAATGAGCAGTTCTTC.

The chain links TRBV28 to TRBJ2-1; D may be TRBD2 (6 bases). V was pared by 7 bases and J by 10 bases, with 11 bases between. The CDR3 consists of 11 residues. Germline CDR1 reads MDHEN; CDR2 reads SYDVKM. CDR3 loop: CASIRGMEQFF. CDR3 coding DNA: TGTGCCAGCATTCGGGGGATGGAGCAGTTCTTC.

This chain joins TRBV29-1 and TRBJ2-1; weak D call: TRBD1 (6 bases). The CDR3 consists of 15 residues. Germline values: CDR1 SQVTM, CDR2 ANQGSEA. Trimming pared 2 bases from V and 0 bases from J, leaving 11 bases between. CDR3 protein: CSVENRESSYNEQFF. The CDR3 region has the DNA TGCAGCGTTGAAAACAGGGAAAGCTCCTACAATGAGCAGTTCTTC.

This clonotype is classed as large. The chain joins TRBV11-2 to TRBJ2-1, with D possibly being TRBD1 (6 bases). In germline, CDR1 is SGHAT, CDR2 FQNNGV. CDR3 length: 13 residues. V lost 5 bases, J lost 5 bases, and 10 bases lay in between. CDR3 nucleotide sequence: TGTGCCAGCAGCCATTGGACAGACAATGAGCAGTTCTTC. This gives the protein CASSHWTDNEQFF.

The chain is built from TRBV20-1 and TRBJ1-2, with a tentative D call TRBD1 (5 bases). The CDR3 covers 14 residues. The germline V and J ends were trimmed by 1 base and 3 bases, with 12 bases remaining between them. Per germline, CDR1 DFQATT and CDR2 SNEGSKA (reference sequence). CDR3 in amino acids: CSARVEGMDYGYTF. CDR3 coding DNA: TGCAGTGCTAGAGTTGAGGGGATGGACTATGGCTACACCTTC.

This clonotype was counted only a few times. CDR3 DNA: TGTGCCAGCAGCTTAGTCGGCAGGAGCTCCTACGAGCAGTACTTC. Translated: CASSLVGRSSYEQYF. The gene calls are TRBV7-9 and TRBJ2-7; the D is unclear. Per the germline V gene, CDR1 is SEHNR and CDR2 is FQNEAQ (reference sequence). The CDR3 covers 15 residues. V was shortened by 1 base and J by 0 bases, with 10 bases between the two germline ends.

This clonotype was counted many times. This chain links TRBV27 with TRBJ1-2; a possible D gene is TRBD1 (6 bases). The V end lost 7 bases, the J end lost 5 bases, and 17 bases lay between the germline ends. The CDR3 runs to 14 residues. Germline loops: CDR1 MNHEY, CDR2 SMNVEV (reference sequence). The CDR3 loop reads CASKSGGGGYGYTF. The CDR3 bases are TGTGCCAGCAAGTCTGGGGGCGGGGGTTATGGCTACACCTTC.

The chain joins TRBV6-5 to TRBJ2-2, with 10 nucleotides matching TRBD2. This CDR3 has 16 residues. Looked up from germline, CDR1 is MNHEY and CDR2 is SVGAGI. The trim removed 2 bases at V and 1 base at J, leaving 1 base unmatched. The CDR3 nucleotides are TGTGCCAGCAGTTACGGACTAGCGGTGAACACCGGGGAGCTGTTTTTT. Translated: CASSYGLAVNTGELFF.

This clonotype was counted at least ten times. The genes are TRBV11-2 and TRBJ1-1; D is undetermined. Germline V CDR1 and CDR2: SGHAT, FQNNGV. This CDR3 region has 14 residues. V lost 0 bases, J lost 5 bases, and 10 bases lay in between. CDR3 loop: CASSLDYKATEAFF. Here the CDR3 DNA reads TGTGCCAGCAGCTTAGACTACAAGGCTACTGAAGCTTTCTTT.

This clonotype was observed a few times. This rearrangement joins TRBV10-2 to TRBJ2-1, with 8 bases lining up with TRBD2. CDR3 length: 14 amino acids. Germline V gene lookup returns CDR1 WSHSY and CDR2 SAAADI. V lost 6 bases to trimming and J lost 6 bases; unmatched junction nucleotides: 7. CDR3 nucleotide sequence: TGCGCCAGCAGCCTCAACCGGGGGGGCAATGAGCAGTTCTTC. Its translation is CASSLNRGGNEQFF.

This chain uses TRBV11-2 with TRBJ2-2; 10 nucleotides agree with TRBD1. The germline gives CDR1 SGHAT, CDR2 FQNNGV. The CDR3 loop spans 17 amino acids. Unmatched junction bases numbered 12, after V lost 6 bases and J lost 5 bases. CDR3 coding DNA: TGTGCCAGCAGTCTCAATCTGGACAGGGGGTTTACCGGGGAGCTGTTTTTT. Translating it yields CASSLNLDRGFTGELFF.

This clonotype came up a few times. The V call is TRBV12-3 or TRBV12-4, the J call TRBJ2-7; 7 nucleotides agree with TRBD2. The CDR3 loop spans 17 amino acids. The junction had 16 bases not matched to a gene; V was cut back by 4 bases and J by 4 bases. The DNA of the CDR3 is TGTGCCAGCAGTTCCGTCACAGGTTTGGGAGGGATATACGAGCAGTACTTC. Translation gives CASSSVTGLGGIYEQYF.